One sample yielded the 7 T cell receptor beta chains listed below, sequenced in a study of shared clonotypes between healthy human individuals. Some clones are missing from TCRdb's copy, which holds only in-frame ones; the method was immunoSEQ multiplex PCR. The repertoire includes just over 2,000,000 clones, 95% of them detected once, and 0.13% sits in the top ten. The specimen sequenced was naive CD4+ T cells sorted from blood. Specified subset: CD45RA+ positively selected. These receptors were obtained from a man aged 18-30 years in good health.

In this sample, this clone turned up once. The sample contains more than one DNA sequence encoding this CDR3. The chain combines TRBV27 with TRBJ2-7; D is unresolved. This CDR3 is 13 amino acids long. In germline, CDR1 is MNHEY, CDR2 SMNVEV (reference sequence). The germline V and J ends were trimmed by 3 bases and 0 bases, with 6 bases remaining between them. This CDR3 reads CASSLASSYEQYF. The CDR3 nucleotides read TGTGCCAGCAGTTTGGCTTCCTCCTACGAGCAGTACTTC.

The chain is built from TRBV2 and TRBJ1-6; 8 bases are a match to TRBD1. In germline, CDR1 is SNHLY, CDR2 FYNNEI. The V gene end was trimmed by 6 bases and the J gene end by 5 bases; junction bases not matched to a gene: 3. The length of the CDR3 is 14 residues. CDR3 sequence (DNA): TGTGCCAGCAGCCCGACAGGGGATAATTCACCCCTCCACTTT. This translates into CASSPTGDNSPLHF.

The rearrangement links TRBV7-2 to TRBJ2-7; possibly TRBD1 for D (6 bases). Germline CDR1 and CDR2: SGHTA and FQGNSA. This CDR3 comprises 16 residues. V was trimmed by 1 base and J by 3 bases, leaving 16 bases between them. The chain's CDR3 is CASSLEGTRGYYEQYF. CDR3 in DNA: TGTGCCAGCAGCTTAGAAGGAACAAGGGGGTACTACGAGCAGTACTTC.

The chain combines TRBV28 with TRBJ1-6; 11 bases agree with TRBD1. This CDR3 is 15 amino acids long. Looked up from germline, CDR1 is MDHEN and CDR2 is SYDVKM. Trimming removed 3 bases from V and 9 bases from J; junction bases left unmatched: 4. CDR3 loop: CASSFRGQGGSPLHF. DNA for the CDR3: TGTGCCAGCAGTTTCCGGGGACAGGGGGGTTCACCCCTCCACTTT.

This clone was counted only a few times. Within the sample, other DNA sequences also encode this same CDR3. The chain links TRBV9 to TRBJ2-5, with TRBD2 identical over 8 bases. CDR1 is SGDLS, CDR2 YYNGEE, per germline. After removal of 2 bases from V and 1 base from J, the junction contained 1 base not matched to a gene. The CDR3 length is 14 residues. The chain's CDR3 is CASSVGGVQETQYF. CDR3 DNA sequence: TGTGCCAGCAGCGTCGGGGGGGTCCAAGAGACCCAGTACTTC.

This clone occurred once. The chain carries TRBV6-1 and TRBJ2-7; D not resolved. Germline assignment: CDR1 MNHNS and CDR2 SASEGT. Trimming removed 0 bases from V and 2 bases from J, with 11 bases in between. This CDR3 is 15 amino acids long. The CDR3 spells CASSEAGTVPYEQYF. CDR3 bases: TGTGCCAGCAGTGAAGCGGGCACAGTGCCCTACGAGCAGTACTTC.

The CDR3 nucleotides read TGTGCCAGCAGTGAAGTGGGTAGGGCAATGAGCAATCAGCCCCAGCATTTT. Amino acid sequence: CASSEVGRAMSNQPQHF. The chain couples TRBV6-1 to TRBJ1-5; D remains ambiguous. Per germline, CDR1 MNHNS and CDR2 SASEGT. Trimming pared 1 base from V and 1 base from J, leaving 14 bases between. The CDR3 has 17 residues.